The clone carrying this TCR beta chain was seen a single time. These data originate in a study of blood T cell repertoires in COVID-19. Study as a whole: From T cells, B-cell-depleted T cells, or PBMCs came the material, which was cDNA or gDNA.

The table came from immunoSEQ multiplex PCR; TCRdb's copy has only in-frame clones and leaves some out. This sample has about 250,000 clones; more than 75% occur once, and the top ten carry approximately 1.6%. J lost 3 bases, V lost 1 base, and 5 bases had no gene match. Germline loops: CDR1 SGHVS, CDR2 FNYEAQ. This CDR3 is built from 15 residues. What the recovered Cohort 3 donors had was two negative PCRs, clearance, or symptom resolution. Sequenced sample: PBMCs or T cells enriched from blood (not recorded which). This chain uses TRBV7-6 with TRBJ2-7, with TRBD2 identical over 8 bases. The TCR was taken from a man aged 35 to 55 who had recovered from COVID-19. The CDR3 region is CASSLGSGSYYEQYF. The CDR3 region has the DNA TGTGCCAGCAGCTTAGGGAGCGGGAGCTACTACGAGCAGTACTTC.